This TCR beta chain was captured by sequencing in a study of technical replicates of blood from a handful of donors. TCRdb's table, derived via immunoSEQ multiplex PCR, lists solely in-frame clones and lacks some. The sample gives 75,000 or so clones, approximately 95% of which show up once; around 0.24% is in the top ten. The CDR3 runs to 13 residues. Germline V gene data show CDR1 as SGHNT and CDR2 as YENEEA. The V end lost 1 base, the J end lost 10 bases, and 11 bases lay between the germline ends. The sequenced sample was T cells isolated from PBMCs. The V gene is TRBV11-3, the J gene TRBJ2-1; perhaps TRBD1 as D (5 bases). The sequence derives from a human donor in good health. The CDR3 bases are TGTGCCAGCAGCTTAGGAGGTGCAGGGGAGCAGTTCTTC. Its translation is CASSLGGAGEQFF. The full variable domain, rest sourced from reference TRBV11-3 and TRBJ2-1, is EAGVVQSPRYKIIEKKQPVAFWCNPISGHNTLYWYLQNLGQGPELLIRYENEEAVDDSQLPKDRFSAERLKGVDSTLKIQPAELGDSAVYLCASSLGGAGEQFFGPGTRLTVL.